This T cell receptor beta chain stems from a study of cytomegalovirus exposure and HLA in healthy donors. PCR primers comprised 60 Vbeta and 13 Jbeta primers. Data came from immunoSEQ multiplex PCR; TCRdb stores just in-frame clones and leaves some out. This sample has some 160,000 clones, with roughly 80% found just once. Germline values: CDR1 SNHLY, CDR2 FYNNEI. The CDR3 totals 13 residues. Findings and limits, study-wide: The investigators catalogued 164 TCR beta chains as cytomegalovirus-associated.

A word on this clone: What it recognizes is unknown.

The source of this sequence is a male donor in good health and CMV-seropositive. Specimen: PBMCs. The V call is TRBV2, the J call TRBJ2-7; a possible D gene is TRBD2 (5 bases). CDR3 loop: CGADRGANYEQYF. The CDR3 DNA reads TGTGGGGCGGACCGGGGAGCCAACTACGAGCAGTACTTC.